These T cell receptor beta chains were read from a single sample in a study of blood T cell repertoires in COVID-19. Assay: immunoSEQ multiplex PCR; the TCRdb copy retains only in-frame clones and omits some. The sample shows roughly 100,000 clones, approximately 89% of them seen only once. Input material: peripheral blood. Receptors originate from a woman of 80 years or more in a cohort sampled during active COVID-19. The CDR3 runs from the conserved cysteine through the conserved F or W. D genes are given only for firm matches. The size field is filled for only some rows; it gives once, few, many or a size class.

D gene	V gene	clone size	J gene	CDR3 DNA	CDR3 protein
.	TRBV5-4	.	TRBJ2-1	TGTGCCAGCAGCTTGGTGGCAGTCAATGAGCAGTTCTTC	CASSLVAVNEQFF
.	TRBV6-2/TRBV6-3	once	TRBJ1-1	TGTGCCAGCAGTTATACAGTGAACACTGAAGCTTTCTTT	CASSYTVNTEAFF
TRBD1	TRBV25-1	.	TRBJ1-2	TGTGCCAGCGGCTGGGACAGCTATGGCTACACCTTC	CASGWDSYGYTF
TRBD2	TRBV10-3	.	TRBJ2-7	TGTGCCATCAGTGAGTCGGGGACTAGCTCCTACGAGCAGTACTTC	CAISESGTSSYEQYF
.	TRBV4-1	.	TRBJ2-7	TGCGCCAGCAGCCAAGGGGTCGGGTCCCCCTCCTACGAGCAGTACTTC	CASSQGVGSPSYEQYF
.	TRBV30	once	TRBJ1-6	TGTGCCTGGACCCTCGTCGAGGCTCTCGCCTATAATTCACCCCTCCACTTT	CAWTLVEALAYNSPLHF
TRBD2	TRBV18	.	TRBJ2-2	TGTGCCAGCTCACCCTGGACTAGTCTTGCCGGGGAGCTGTTTTTT	CASSPWTSLAGELFF
.	TRBV27	few	TRBJ1-5	TGTGCCAGCAGTCACGGACAAGGGATCCTCAATCAGCCCCAGCATTTT	CASSHGQGILNQPQHF
.	TRBV20-1	.	TRBJ2-1	TGCAGTGCTCCAGGCCAGTTCTTC	CSAPGQFF
TRBD2	TRBV18	.	TRBJ2-1	TGTGCCAGCTCACCAGTTCTAGCGGGGGGGCTAAGTGAGCAGTTCTTC	CASSPVLAGGLSEQFF
.	TRBV7-2	.	TRBJ2-3	TGTGCCAGCAGCTTAGGGGAGTTGAACCAGCGGAGCTACACAGATACGCAGTATTTT	CASSLGELNQRSYTDTQYF
TRBD1	TRBV18	.	TRBJ2-5	TGTGCCAGCTCTCCGGGGACAGGGCTAGAGACCCAGTACTTC	CASSPGTGLETQYF
TRBD1	TRBV28	.	TRBJ1-1	TGTGCCAGCAGTTTTAGACAGGGGCTGAACACTGAAGCTTTCTTT	CASSFRQGLNTEAFF
.	TRBV6-5	.	TRBJ1-6	TGTGCCAGCACCCTAACGGTCGCGGGGGATTCACCCCTCCACTTT	CASTLTVAGDSPLHF
TRBD1	TRBV25-1	.	TRBJ2-7	TGTGCCAGCAGTGAAAGGGACAGGGGGGGACCCAGCTACGAGCAGTACTTC	CASSERDRGGPSYEQYF
TRBD2	TRBV29-1	.	TRBJ2-3	TGCAGCTCTTTTATCTTAACGGGGGGGGCAGATACGCAGTATTTT	CSSFILTGGADTQYF
.	TRBV11-3	.	TRBJ2-7	TGTGCCAGCAGCCAAGCGGAAACCCCCCACGAGCAGTACTTC	CASSQAETPHEQYF
.	TRBV4-2	once	TRBJ2-7	TGTGCCAGCAGCCAGGGACTCTCAGCCGAGCAGTACTTC	CASSQGLSAEQYF
TRBD2	TRBV13	.	TRBJ2-1	TGTGCCAGCAGCTTCGGACTAGCGGGAATCCCAGCCGGCAAGGGGCAGTTCTTC	CASSFGLAGIPAGKGQFF
.	TRBV19	.	TRBJ1-2	TGTGCCAGTAGTATAACCCAGGGGTCTAACTATGGCTACACCTTC	CASSITQGSNYGYTF
.	TRBV29-1	.	TRBJ2-7	TGCAGCGTCCACCGTGGGAGCGGTTCCTCCTACGAGCAGTACTTC	CSVHRGSGSSYEQYF
.	TRBV5-4	.	TRBJ2-1	TGTGCCAGCAGCGAAACAAATGAGCAGTTCTTC	CASSETNEQFF
.	TRBV7-6	once	TRBJ2-6	TGTGCCAGCAGCCCCAGGGGGGCAGGGGCCAACGTCCTGACTTTC	CASSPRGAGANVLTF
TRBD1	TRBV5-1	.	TRBJ1-1	TGCGCCAGCAGCTCCTCGGGAGGGGGCAACACTGAAGCTTTCTTT	CASSSSGGGNTEAFF
TRBD2	TRBV29-1	.	TRBJ2-2	TGCAGCGTTATCACGACTAGCTCGAACACCGGGGAGCTGTTTTTT	CSVITTSSNTGELFF
.	TRBV21-1	.	TRBJ2-7	TGTGCCAGCAGCCCCGGAACTATAACCTACGAGCAGTACTTC	CASSPGTITYEQYF